Below are 3 T cell receptor beta chains sequenced from a single sample in a study of T-cell reconstitution after alpha-beta-depleted transplantation in children. Unique molecular identifiers were incorporated during preparation of the TCRbeta library. In TCRdb, the PCR reads were re-called with MiXCR into one record per CDR3 protein. The sample shows more than 90,000 distinct CDR3 sequences, about a tenth of them seen only once. The sample here was PBMCs, taken before TCRalphabeta/CD19-depleted stem cell transplant. The receptors were gathered from a boy aged 2 to 10 with acute lymphoblastic leukemia, due to receive a stem cell transplant.

Only a few counts were recorded for this clonotype. The chain is built from TRBV15 and TRBJ2-1, with 7 bases identical to TRBD2. CDR3 size: 16 residues. With 0 bases clipped from V and 4 bases from J, the junction kept 6 bases outside the gene matches. Germline assignment: CDR1 LNHNV and CDR2 YYDKDF (reference sequence). The DNA of the CDR3 is TGTGCCACCAGCAGAGAAAGACTAGCACCGTACAATGAGCAGTTCTTC. It codes for CATSRERLAPYNEQFF.

The chain links TRBV2 to TRBJ2-2; D not certain. The germline V and J ends were trimmed by 6 bases and 0 bases, with 8 bases remaining between them. The CDR3 length is 14 residues. CDR1 SNHLY and CDR2 FYNNEI come from the germline V gene. The CDR3 is CASRGSSNTGELFF. The CDR3 DNA reads as TGTGCCAGCAGAGGCAGCTCGAACACCGGGGAGCTGTTTTTT.

V usage is TRBV14 and J usage is TRBJ1-1; D is unresolved. The length of the CDR3 is 14 residues. V was pared by 5 bases and J by 4 bases, with 14 bases between. CDR1 is SGHDN and CDR2 is FVKESK in the germline V gene. The CDR3 sequence is CASSKATGGTEAFF. CDR3 nucleotides: TGTGCCAGCAGCAAGGCCACGGGAGGCACTGAAGCTTTCTTT.